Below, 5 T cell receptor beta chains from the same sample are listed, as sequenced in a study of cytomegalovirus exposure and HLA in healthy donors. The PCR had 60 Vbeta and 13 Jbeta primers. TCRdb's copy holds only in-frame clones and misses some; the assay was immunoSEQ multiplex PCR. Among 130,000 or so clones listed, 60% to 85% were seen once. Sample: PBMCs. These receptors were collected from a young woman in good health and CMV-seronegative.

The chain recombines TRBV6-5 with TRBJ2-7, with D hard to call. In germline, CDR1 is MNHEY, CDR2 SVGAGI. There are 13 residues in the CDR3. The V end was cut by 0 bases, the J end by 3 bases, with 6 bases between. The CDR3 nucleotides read TGTGCCAGCAGTTACTCCTTAGACTACGAGCAGTACTTC. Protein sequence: CASSYSLDYEQYF.

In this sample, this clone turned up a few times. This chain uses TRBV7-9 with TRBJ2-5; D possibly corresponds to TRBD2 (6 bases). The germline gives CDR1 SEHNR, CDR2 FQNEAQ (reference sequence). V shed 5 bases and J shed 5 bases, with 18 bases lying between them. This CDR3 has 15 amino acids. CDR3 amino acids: CASSPGRSGGETQYF. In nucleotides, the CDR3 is TGTGCCAGCAGCCCAGGACGGAGTGGAGGGGAGACCCAGTACTTC.

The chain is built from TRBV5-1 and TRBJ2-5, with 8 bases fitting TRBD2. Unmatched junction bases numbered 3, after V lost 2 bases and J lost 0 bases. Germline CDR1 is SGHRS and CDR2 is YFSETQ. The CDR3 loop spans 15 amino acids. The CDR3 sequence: CASSFTSGYQETQYF. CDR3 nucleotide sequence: TGCGCCAGCAGCTTTACTAGCGGTTACCAAGAGACCCAGTACTTC. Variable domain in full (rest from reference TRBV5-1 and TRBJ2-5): KAGVTQTPRYLIKTRGQQVTLSCSPISGHRSVSWYQQTPGQGLQFLFEYFSETQRNKGNFPGRFSGRQFSNSRSEMNVSTLELGDSALYLCASSFTSGYQETQYFGPGTRLLVL.

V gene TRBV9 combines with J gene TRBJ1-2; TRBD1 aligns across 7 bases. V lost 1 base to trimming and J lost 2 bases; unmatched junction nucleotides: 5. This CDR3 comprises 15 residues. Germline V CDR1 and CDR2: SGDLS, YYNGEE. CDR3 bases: TGTGCCAGCAGCGTAAACCCGACAGGGAACTATGGCTACACCTTC. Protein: CASSVNPTGNYGYTF. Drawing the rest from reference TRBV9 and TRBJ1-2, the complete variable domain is DSGVTQTPKHLITATGQRVTLRCSPRSGDLSVYWYQQSLDQGLQFLIQYYNGEERAKGNILERFSAQQFPDLHSELNLSSLELGDSALYFCASSVNPTGNYGYTFGSGTRLTVV.

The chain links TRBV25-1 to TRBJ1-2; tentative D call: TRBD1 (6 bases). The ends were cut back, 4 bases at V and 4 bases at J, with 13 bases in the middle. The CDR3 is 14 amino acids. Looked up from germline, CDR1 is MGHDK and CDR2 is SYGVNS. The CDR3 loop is CASSAEGVGYGYTF. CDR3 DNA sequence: TGTGCCAGCAGTGCCGAGGGGGTGGGCTATGGCTACACCTTC.